These 21 T cell receptor beta chains came from one sample sequenced in a study of T cells in localized non-small cell lung cancer. Clones were read by immunoSEQ multiplex PCR, and TCRdb kept only the in-frame ones, dropping some. The top ten clones hold 7.5% to 9% of a sample with around 5,400 clones, roughly 85% of them seen once. This sample comprised PBMCs, obtained before any cancer treatment. Source of these receptors: a woman between 40 and 69 years old with stage II lung adenocarcinoma.

This chain links TRBV6-5 with TRBJ1-2; D is uncertain. This CDR3 has 14 residues. CDR1 and CDR2 (germline): MNHEY, SVGAGI. V lost 4 bases and J 8 bases, leaving 17 bases between the germline ends. CDR3 sequence: CASSSATGLGGYTF. The CDR3 nucleotides read TGTGCCAGCAGTTCTGCGACCGGGTTAGGAGGCTACACCTTC.

The V gene is TRBV4-1, the J gene TRBJ1-1; the match to TRBD1 covers 8 bases. Germline CDR1 reads MGHRA; CDR2 reads YSYEKL. The CDR3 is 15 amino acids. Trimming cost V 3 bases and J 2 bases; bases outside gene matches: 5. CDR3: CASSQAGTGNTEAFF. Here the CDR3 DNA reads TGCGCCAGCAGCCAGGCCGGGACAGGAAACACTGAAGCTTTCTTT.

The chain joins TRBV18 to TRBJ2-1; TRBD2 matches at 11 bases. J gave up 1 base and V 1 base, and 3 bases lay outside the gene matches. The CDR3 has 17 residues. Germline CDR1 and CDR2: KGHSH and LQKENI. Written as DNA, the CDR3 is TGTGCCAGCTCACCACGCACTAGCGGGGGATCCTACAATGAGCAGTTCTTC. This gives the protein CASSPRTSGGSYNEQFF.

The rearrangement links TRBV10-3 to TRBJ2-3; D is perhaps TRBD1 or TRBD2 (6 bases each). The CDR3 consists of 14 residues. V lost 11 bases to trimming and J lost 6 bases, with 21 bases between them. Germline V gives CDR1 ENHRY, CDR2 SYGVKD. In DNA, the CDR3 is TGTGCCCTAAAGAGGGGGGAGGCGGCGGATACGCAGTATTTT. As protein: CALKRGEAADTQYF.

This chain links TRBV5-4 with TRBJ2-6; D might be TRBD1 (5 bases). The germline CDR1 and CDR2 sequences are SGHNT and YYREEE (reference sequence). Trimming removed 3 bases from V and 4 bases from J, with 11 bases in between. The length of the CDR3 is 15 residues. DNA for the CDR3: TGTGCCAGCAGCTCTGGACAAACCGGGGCCAACGTCCTGACTTTC. Translated, it gives CASSSGQTGANVLTF. Full variable domain (rest looked up from reference TRBV5-4 and TRBJ2-6): ETGVTQSPTHLIKTRGQQVTLRCSSQSGHNTVSWYQQALGQGPQFIFQYYREEENGRGNFPPRFSGLQFPNYSSELNVNALELDDSALYLCASSSGQTGANVLTFGAGSRLTVL.

This chain joins TRBV2 and TRBJ2-1, with 9 bases identical to TRBD2. Germline CDR1 and CDR2: SNHLY and FYNNEI. There are 16 residues in the CDR3. The junction had 7 bases not matched to a gene; V was cut back by 6 bases and J by 1 base. Written as DNA, the CDR3 is TGTGCCAGCAGCCCACGGGCGGGAGGGTCCTACAATGAGCAGTTCTTC. Translated, it gives CASSPRAGGSYNEQFF.

V gene TRBV9 combines with J gene TRBJ2-3, with unresolved D. Trimming took off 6 bases at V and 4 bases at J, with 15 bases between the two ends. CDR1 and CDR2 (germline): SGDLS, YYNGEE. This CDR3 is built from 14 residues. CDR3 amino acids: CASTQLLGPDTQYF. The CDR3 DNA reads as TGTGCCAGCACCCAACTTCTAGGACCAGATACGCAGTATTTT.

The chain links TRBV6-1 to TRBJ2-1; 10 nucleotides line up with TRBD2. The germline V gene encodes CDR1 MNHNS and CDR2 SASEGT. J lost 0 bases, V lost 6 bases, and 5 bases had no gene match. The length of the CDR3 is 16 residues. The CDR3 sequence is CASSEQRGGSYNEQFF. In DNA form, the CDR3 reads TGTGCCAGCAGCGAACAGCGGGGGGGCTCCTACAATGAGCAGTTCTTC.

V is TRBV5-1 and J is TRBJ1-4, with a possible D match to TRBD1 (5 bases). Trimming cost V 0 bases and J 4 bases, with 10 bases left between them. Germline V CDR1 and CDR2: SGHRS, YFSETQ. This CDR3 is built from 15 residues. As DNA, the CDR3 is TGCGCCAGCAGCTTGGTTGGGACTAATAATGAAAAACTGTTTTTT. Translation: CASSLVGTNNEKLFF.

This chain joins TRBV4-1 and TRBJ1-1, with 7 bases matching TRBD1. In germline, CDR1 is MGHRA, CDR2 YSYEKL. Trimming at V came to 1 base and at J to 6 bases, leaving 23 bases not matched to a gene. The CDR3 covers 20 residues. The CDR3 reads CASSQVLGAQPGQHRPEAFF. DNA of the CDR3: TGCGCCAGCAGCCAAGTTTTAGGGGCCCAACCGGGACAGCACCGCCCTGAAGCTTTCTTT.

The J gene is TRBJ2-2, the V gene TRBV5-1; maybe TRBD1 (6 bases). Germline lookup yields CDR1 SGHRS and CDR2 YFSETQ. Trimming cost V 3 bases and J 1 base, with 13 bases left between them. The CDR3 consists of 16 residues. The CDR3 loop is CASSYTGMRNTGELFF. Written as DNA, the CDR3 is TGCGCCAGCAGCTATACAGGGATGAGGAACACCGGGGAGCTGTTTTTT.

The J gene is TRBJ2-1, the V gene TRBV28; no clear D gene. The germline V gene encodes CDR1 MDHEN and CDR2 SYDVKM. The CDR3 totals 15 residues. V was cut by 8 bases and J by 0 bases, with 14 bases left in between. The CDR3 sequence: CASFPALSSYNEQFF. Written as DNA, the CDR3 is TGTGCCAGCTTCCCAGCCCTCAGCTCCTACAATGAGCAGTTCTTC.

The chain links TRBV6-6 to TRBJ2-5; a possible D gene is TRBD1 (6 bases). V was shortened by 9 bases and J by 3 bases, with 11 bases between the two germline ends. There are 12 residues in the CDR3. Germline CDR1 reads MNHNY; CDR2 reads SVGAGI (reference sequence). In nucleotides, the CDR3 is TGTGCCAGTGACGGGGACAAAGAGACCCAGTACTTC. Protein: CASDGDKETQYF.

The chain recombines TRBV6-1 with TRBJ2-3; 11 positions agree with TRBD2. Germline-derived CDR1 and CDR2 are MNHNS and SASEGT. This CDR3 region has 16 residues. V shed 1 base, J shed 6 bases, and the junction held 6 bases outside the gene matches. This CDR3 reads CASSEGLAGGRDTQYF. The CDR3 DNA reads as TGTGCCAGCAGTGAAGGCCTAGCGGGGGGCCGGGATACGCAGTATTTT.

The V gene is TRBV11-2, the J gene TRBJ1-6, with 9 nucleotides matching TRBD1. The CDR3 contains 18 residues. With 4 bases clipped from V and 0 bases from J, the junction kept 7 bases outside the gene matches. Per the germline V gene, CDR1 is SGHAT and CDR2 is FQNNGV. The CDR3 coding sequence is TGTGCCAGCAGCTCCCGACAGGGGGGGAGCTCCTATAATTCACCCCTCCACTTT. Its protein is CASSSRQGGSSYNSPLHF.

The chain links TRBV25-1 to TRBJ2-2, with TRBD1 matching over 7 bases. The CDR3 runs 16 residues. CDR1 MGHDK and CDR2 SYGVNS come from the germline V gene. The trim removed 8 bases at V and 2 bases at J, leaving 11 bases unmatched. The CDR3 sequence: CASERDRVGNTGELFF. The CDR3, as DNA: TGTGCCAGCGAGCGAGACAGGGTCGGAAACACCGGGGAGCTGTTTTTT.

V and J are TRBV6-1 and TRBJ2-2; 8 bases line up with TRBD1. Germline assignment: CDR1 MNHNS and CDR2 SASEGT. CDR3 length: 16 amino acids. The ends lost 4 bases at V and 6 bases at J; junction bases unmatched: 10. CDR3 sequence: CASSGARGRGAGELFF. CDR3 bases: TGTGCCAGCAGTGGGGCCAGGGGGCGCGGAGCCGGGGAGCTGTTTTTT.

V usage is TRBV28 and J usage is TRBJ2-1, with D possibly matching TRBD2 (5 bases). V was shortened by 6 bases and J by 4 bases, with 13 bases between the two germline ends. Germline V gene data show CDR1 as MDHEN and CDR2 as SYDVKM. This CDR3 is 14 amino acids long. CDR3 nucleotides: TGTGCCAGCAGCTTCGGACTTCATTACAATGAGCAGTTCTTC. It yields the protein CASSFGLHYNEQFF. Using reference TRBV28 and TRBJ2-1 for the parts outside the CDR3, the full variable domain is DVKVTQSSRYLVKRTGEKVFLECVQDMDHENMFWYRQDPGLGLRLIYFSYDVKMKEKGDIPEGYSVSREKKERFSLILESASTNQTSMYLCASSFGLHYNEQFFGPGTRLTVL.

The genes are TRBV9 and TRBJ2-3; D not certain. Germline assignment: CDR1 SGDLS and CDR2 YYNGEE. This CDR3 has 17 amino acids. V shed 1 base and J shed 3 bases, with 18 bases lying between them. As DNA, the CDR3 is TGTGCCAGCAGCGTAACCTCAGACTCCTCCGATACAGATACGCAGTATTTT. It encodes CASSVTSDSSDTDTQYF.

The CDR3 nucleotides read TGCGCCAGCAGCTTGGCGGAACTGCGCGGGATATACAATGAGCAGTTCTTC. Translated, it gives CASSLAELRGIYNEQFF. The chain carries TRBV5-1 and TRBJ2-1; D is perhaps TRBD2 (6 bases). Germline V lookup: CDR1 SGHRS, CDR2 YFSETQ. Trimming removed 0 bases at V and 4 bases at J, with 17 bases between. CDR3 length: 17 amino acids.

The chain recombines TRBV7-2 with TRBJ2-3; weak D call: TRBD1 (6 bases). The ends were cut back, 5 bases at V and 4 bases at J, with 10 bases in the middle. CDR3 size: 13 residues. Per germline, CDR1 SGHTA and CDR2 FQGNSA. In DNA, the CDR3 is TGTGCCAGCAGCGGGGGCCTCGCAGATACGCAGTATTTT. As protein: CASSGGLADTQYF.